These T cell receptor beta chains were read from a single sample in a study of blood T cell repertoires in COVID-19. The method was immunoSEQ multiplex PCR; TCRdb's version includes in-frame clones alone and lacks a portion of them. The sample contains approximately 130,000 clones, around four fifths of which appear only once. Sequencing used peripheral blood. The origin of the receptors is a human donor in a cohort sampled during active COVID-19. Both conserved end residues are part of each CDR3. D genes are given only for firm matches. The size of a clone is reported for some rows only, either as once, few or many, or as a class for expanded clones.

clone_size d_call j_call cdr3_length v_call cdr3_nt cdr3_aa
once - TRBJ1-3 15 TRBV19 TGTGCCAGTAGTATGAGATCAGGGGCTGGAAACACCATATATTTT CASSMRSGAGNTIYF
- TRBD2 TRBJ2-2 16 TRBV2 TGTGCCAGCAGTGTTGGACTAGCGGGGGGGTCCGGGGAGCTGTTTTTT CASSVGLAGGSGELFF
- TRBD1 TRBJ1-5 14 TRBV27 TGTGCCAGCAGACCGACAGGGAACAATCAGCCCCAGCATTTT CASRPTGNNQPQHF
- - TRBJ1-1 16 TRBV6-2/TRBV6-3 TGTGCCAGCAGCCCAATCCTCGCCGGGGTGAGAACTGAAGCTTTCTTT CASSPILAGVRTEAFF
- - TRBJ1-1 11 TRBV20-1 TGCAGTGGGCAGGAGAACACTGAAGCTTTCTTT CSGQENTEAFF
- - TRBJ1-1 13 TRBV9 TGTGCCAGCAGCGTTGCGGGGACTACCGAAGCTTTCTTT CASSVAGTTEAFF
- TRBD2 TRBJ2-1 16 TRBV5-4 TGTGCCAGCAGACAGAGGACTAGCGGGGCCCCCAATGAGCAGTTCTTC CASRQRTSGAPNEQFF
- - TRBJ2-7 13 TRBV6-6 TGTGCCAGCACCCCCCGAGCCCCATACGAGCAGTACTTC CASTPRAPYEQYF
- TRBD1 TRBJ1-1 16 TRBV27 TGTGCCAGCAGTTTATCACAGGGGGTTTGGGACACTGAAGCTTTCTTT CASSLSQGVWDTEAFF
- TRBD1 TRBJ2-3 12 TRBV5-1 TGCGCCAGCAGCTCCCAGGGGGAGACGCAGTATTTT CASSSQGETQYF
- - TRBJ1-2 16 TRBV19 TGTGCCAGTAGTATAGATCCTCGAGATCCGCTGGGCGGCTACACCTTC CASSIDPRDPLGGYTF
- - TRBJ1-1 12 TRBV25-1 TGTGCCAGCAGTGATAGGGGGTGGAAAGCTTTCTTT CASSDRGWKAFF
- TRBD2 TRBJ2-7 15 TRBV5-5 TGTGCCAGCAGCGAGGGACTAGCCCCCAATTACGAGCAGTACTTC CASSEGLAPNYEQYF
- - TRBJ1-1 14 TRBV5-1 TGCGCCAGCAGCCCCGAGAGGGGGTTAACTGAAGCTTTCTTT CASSPERGLTEAFF
- - TRBJ2-5 14 TRBV6-5 TGTGCCAGCAGTCCTCTCGGCCGGGGTCAGACCCAGTACTTC CASSPLGRGQTQYF
- TRBD1 TRBJ1-2 12 TRBV6-5 TGTGCCAGCAGTTCCCCAGGGGGTGGCTACACCTTC CASSSPGGGYTF
- TRBD2 TRBJ2-3 16 TRBV9 TGTGCCAGCAGCGTAGGGAGCGGGGGGGGGACAGATACGCAGTATTTT CASSVGSGGGTDTQYF
- - TRBJ2-1 14 TRBV19 TGTGCCAGTATGACGCGGGCGGGGATGAGTGAGCAGTTCTTC CASMTRAGMSEQFF
- TRBD1 TRBJ1-1 14 TRBV5-1 TGCGCCAGCAGCCCGGACAGGGACAGGAGTGAAGCTTTCTTT CASSPDRDRSEAFF
- TRBD1 TRBJ1-5 15 TRBV6-5 TGTGCCAGCAAAGCGGGACAGGGAAGGAATCAGCCCCAGCATTTT CASKAGQGRNQPQHF
once - TRBJ2-7 13 TRBV12-3/TRBV12-4 TGTGCCAGCAGTTTAACGGGGTCCTACGAGCAGTACTTC CASSLTGSYEQYF
once - TRBJ2-5 14 TRBV2 TGTGCCAGCCCCTCTGAAGGCAGGGTGGGGACCCAGTACTTC CASPSEGRVGTQYF
- - TRBJ2-7 15 TRBV7-9 TGTGCCAGCAGCTTAGTGTACAGGTACCCCTACGAGCAGTACTTC CASSLVYRYPYEQYF
- - TRBJ2-7 13 TRBV11-2 TGTGCCAGCAGCTTAGAAGGCTCGGGAGAGCAGTACTTC CASSLEGSGEQYF
- TRBD1 TRBJ2-3 13 TRBV14 TGTGCCAGCAGCCAGGGGACAGTTCTATCGCAGTATTTT CASSQGTVLSQYF
- - TRBJ2-7 15 TRBV18 TGTGCCAGCTCACCACAACGGGTACCCCCCTACGAGCAGTACTTC CASSPQRVPPYEQYF
- TRBD2 TRBJ2-5 15 TRBV9 TGTGCCAGCAGCGTAGCTTACGGGGGGGGAGAGACCCAGTACTTC CASSVAYGGGETQYF
- - TRBJ1-3 15 TRBV12-5 TGTGCTAGTGGGCCCGGGACACGGATTGGAAACACCATATATTTT CASGPGTRIGNTIYF
- - TRBJ2-7 13 TRBV7-8 TGTGCCAGCAGCTCGGAGGACAGCCACGAGCAGTACTTC CASSSEDSHEQYF
few - TRBJ1-2 15 TRBV4-1 TGCGCCAGCAGCCAGGACCCGACAGGCTACTATGGCTACACCTTC CASSQDPTGYYGYTF
- TRBD1 TRBJ1-2 14 TRBV2 TGTGCCAGCAGTGAAGGTTCAGGGGGCTATGGCTACACCTTC CASSEGSGGYGYTF
- - TRBJ2-7 14 TRBV2 TGTGCCAGCAGTGTTCCTCAGGCCCCCTACGAGCAGTACTTC CASSVPQAPYEQYF
- - TRBJ2-2 15 TRBV9 TGTGCCAGCAGCGCCCGAGGAGGGTTCACCGGGGAGCTGTTTTTT CASSARGGFTGELFF
- TRBD2 TRBJ2-2 15 TRBV28 TGTGCCACCCGGGAGGTAGGGGTACAAACCGGGGAGCTGTTTTTT CATREVGVQTGELFF
- - TRBJ1-6 14 TRBV6-5 TGTGCCAGCACCCGGGGAAGTCGTAATTCACCCCTCCACTTT CASTRGSRNSPLHF
once - TRBJ1-5 13 TRBV6-5 TGTGCCAGCAGGGCCCTGGGGGGGCAGCCCCAGCATTTT CASRALGGQPQHF
few TRBD1 TRBJ2-1 17 TRBV5-1 TGCGCCAGCAGCTCGAGCATCCCGGGACAGGGTAGGAATGAGCAGTTCTTC CASSSSIPGQGRNEQFF
- TRBD1 TRBJ2-5 16 TRBV24-1 TGTGCCACCAGTGATTCCGGGACAGGGGAGGCAGAGACCCAGTACTTC CATSDSGTGEAETQYF
- - TRBJ2-5 15 TRBV4-1 TGCGCCAGCAGCCAAGTGGACTTGGGCCAAGAGACCCAGTACTTC CASSQVDLGQETQYF
- TRBD1 TRBJ2-2 13 TRBV10-3 TGTGCCATAGGACAGGGGTTTGGCGGGGAGCTGTTTTTT CAIGQGFGGELFF
- - TRBJ2-7 13 TRBV27 TGTGCCAGCGGTACAGGCAGCTCCTACGAGCAGTACTTC CASGTGSSYEQYF